The 10 T cell receptor beta chains reported below all come from one sample, sequenced in a study of OX40 agonist ivuxolimab in advanced cancers. The assay was immunoSEQ multiplex PCR, and TCRdb's table has in-frame clones only and misses some. The sample lists approximately 99,000 clones, 80% to 95% occurring once. Sequences were derived from CD4+ or CD8+ T cells sorted from blood, sampled in a trial of the OX40 agonist ivuxolimab. The receptors derive from an adult with an advanced solid tumor such as melanoma, head and neck, liver or kidney cancer.

V gene TRBV27 combines with J gene TRBJ2-1; 10 bases agree with TRBD2. Germline V CDR1 and CDR2: MNHEY, SMNVEV (reference sequence). This CDR3 has 15 residues. Trimming cost V 6 bases and J 3 bases; bases outside gene matches: 5. The CDR3 sequence: CASRTGTSVYNEQFF. CDR3 nucleotides: TGTGCCAGCAGAACCGGGACTAGCGTCTACAATGAGCAGTTCTTC.

The gene calls are TRBV27 and TRBJ2-1, with 14 bases fitting TRBD2. CDR1 MNHEY and CDR2 SMNVEV come from the germline V gene (reference sequence). CDR3 length: 16 amino acids. Germline trimming cut 3 bases from V and 10 bases from J; bases unmatched to any gene: 8. CDR3 nucleotides: TGTGCCAGCAGTTTGAAGGGGACTAGCGGGGGTTGGGAGCAGTTCTTC. This gives the protein CASSLKGTSGGWEQFF.

The V and J genes are TRBV2 and TRBJ1-2; no definite D call. The V end lost 3 bases, the J end lost 0 bases, and 8 bases lay between the germline ends. The germline gives CDR1 SNHLY, CDR2 FYNNEI. This CDR3 has 14 amino acids. CDR3 coding DNA: TGTGCCAGCAGTGAGGGGAAAGCTAACTATGGCTACACCTTC. It encodes CASSEGKANYGYTF.

The chain joins TRBV7-6 to TRBJ2-1; 9 bases fit TRBD2. The CDR3 is made up of 17 amino acids. Germline V CDR1 and CDR2: SGHVS, FNYEAQ. V lost 5 bases to trimming and J lost 8 bases; unmatched junction nucleotides: 16. CDR3 sequence (DNA): TGTGCCAGCAGCCTCCGGGCTAGCGGGAATATAGGCGATGAGCAGTTCTTC. This gives the protein CASSLRASGNIGDEQFF.

J is TRBJ2-2 and V is TRBV27; D not resolved. This CDR3 region has 11 residues. Germline V gives CDR1 MNHEY, CDR2 SMNVEV (reference sequence). V was trimmed by 9 bases and J by 6 bases, leaving 8 bases between them. Here the CDR3 DNA reads TGTGCCAGTAGGAGTGCCGGGGAGCTGTTTTTT. Its translation: CASRSAGELFF.

The chain links TRBV6-1 to TRBJ1-2, with 8 positions matching TRBD1. Germline V gene sequence: CDR1 MNHNS, CDR2 SASEGT. The CDR3 consists of 12 residues. The V gene end was trimmed by 7 bases and the J gene end by 6 bases; junction bases not matched to a gene: 4. DNA for the CDR3: TGTGCCAGCACTGGACAGGGCAATGGCTACACCTTC. It encodes CASTGQGNGYTF.

The chain joins TRBV4-1 to TRBJ2-5; 7 nucleotides agree with TRBD2. V dropped 0 bases and J dropped 2; count of bases not matched to a gene: 6. Per the germline V gene, CDR1 is MGHRA and CDR2 is YSYEKL. This CDR3 has 16 amino acids. The CDR3 DNA reads as TGCGCCAGCAGCCAAGATTGGCCGGGGGGTCAAGAGACCCAGTACTTC. It is translated as CASSQDWPGGQETQYF.

A few counts support this clone. The gene calls are TRBV6-5 and TRBJ1-6, with 7 nucleotides matching TRBD1. CDR1 is MNHEY, CDR2 SVGAGI, per germline. With V trimmed by 5 bases and J by 10 bases, 8 bases remained unmatched. The CDR3 spans 14 residues. CDR3 region: CASSGRQGESPLHF. The CDR3 coding sequence is TGTGCCAGCAGTGGCCGACAGGGTGAATCACCCCTCCACTTT.

V and J are TRBV25-1 and TRBJ2-3, with D tentatively TRBD1 (5 bases). This CDR3 has 15 residues. V lost 0 bases and J 6 bases, leaving 13 bases between the germline ends. Per the germline V gene, CDR1 is MGHDK and CDR2 is SYGVNS. The CDR3 nucleotides are TGTGCCAGCAGTGAATATTATGCAGGGAAGGATACGCAGTATTTT. Translated, it gives CASSEYYAGKDTQYF.

The chain links TRBV6-5 to TRBJ2-1; tentatively, D is TRBD2 (6 bases). The germline gives CDR1 MNHEY, CDR2 SVGAGI. Trimming shortened V by 5 bases and J by 4 bases, and 12 bases separated the two germline ends. The CDR3 length is 14 residues. The CDR3 nucleotides read TGTGCCAGCAGTGCAGATCGGGGGTACAATGAGCAGTTCTTC. Protein sequence: CASSADRGYNEQFF.